Listed below are T cell receptor beta chains from one sample, sequenced in a study of cytomegalovirus exposure and HLA in healthy donors. Here immunoSEQ multiplex PCR was the method, and the copy in TCRdb shows in-frame clones only, minus some. The table lists about 160,000 clones, around four fifths of them singletons. The sequencing sample was made of PBMCs. The receptors stem from a girl aged 2-9 years in good health and CMV-seropositive. The CDR3 runs from the conserved cysteine through the conserved F or W. A D gene is named only where the DNA matches it firmly. Rows give clone size only sometimes, using once, few, many, or a class for an expanded clone.

size,length,V,J,D,CDR3,DNA
.,15,TRBV21-1,TRBJ2-1,.,CASSKGWATYNEQFF,TGTGCCAGCAGCAAAGGATGGGCCACCTACAATGAGCAGTTCTTC
.,14,TRBV30,TRBJ1-3,.,CAWSTVLSGNTIYF,TGTGCCTGGAGTACAGTACTCTCTGGAAACACCATATATTTT
.,11,TRBV20-1,TRBJ2-7,.,CSYLQGREQYF,TGCAGTTATCTACAGGGCCGGGAGCAGTACTTC
.,15,TRBV29-1,TRBJ1-3,TRBD1,CSVGAGGRAGNTIYF,TGCAGCGTTGGGGCAGGGGGCAGGGCTGGAAACACCATATATTTT
.,14,TRBV5-1,TRBJ2-5,.,CASSLEAGEETQYF,TGCGCCAGCAGCTTGGAGGCAGGGGAAGAGACCCAGTACTTC
.,15,TRBV4-1,TRBJ2-7,TRBD2,CASSQLREGPREQYF,TGCGCCAGCAGCCAGTTGCGGGAGGGCCCGCGCGAGCAGTACTTC
.,16,TRBV28,TRBJ1-5,.,CASSNTQAGARQPQHF,TGTGCCAGCAGTAACACCCAGGCGGGGGCCCGGCAGCCCCAGCATTTT
.,12,TRBV7-9,TRBJ2-3,.,CASSSGTDTQYF,TGTGCCAGCAGCTCCGGCACAGATACGCAGTATTTT
.,14,TRBV29-1,TRBJ2-1,TRBD1,CSVIGQGAYNEQFF,TGCAGCGTCATAGGGCAGGGGGCCTACAATGAGCAGTTCTTC
.,12,TRBV13,TRBJ2-7,.,CASGRRRDEQYF,TGTGCCAGCGGTCGCAGGCGCGACGAGCAGTACTTC
.,16,TRBV30,TRBJ2-2,TRBD2,CAWAGTSGTLTGELFF,TGTGCCTGGGCGGGGACTAGCGGGACCCTGACCGGGGAGCTGTTTTTT
.,14,TRBV2,TRBJ2-1,.,CASSEGGSYNEQFF,TGTGCCAGCAGTGAAGGCGGCTCCTACAATGAGCAGTTCTTC
once,16,TRBV18,TRBJ1-1,.,CASSPRGGAVGTEAFF,TGTGCCAGCTCACCCCGCGGGGGGGCGGTGGGCACTGAAGCTTTCTTT
.,15,TRBV6-5,TRBJ2-2,.,CASSYSRGKSGELFF,TGTGCCAGCAGTTACTCCCGGGGAAAGTCCGGGGAGCTGTTTTTT
.,15,TRBV5-1,TRBJ2-7,TRBD2,CASSPLAGAPYEQYF,TGCGCCAGCAGCCCCTTAGCGGGAGCCCCCTACGAGCAGTACTTC
few,13,TRBV6-1,TRBJ1-1,.,CASTTGPGGEAFF,TGTGCCAGCACTACAGGCCCGGGAGGTGAAGCTTTCTTT
.,11,TRBV20-1,TRBJ1-1,.,CSARGNTEAFF,TGCAGTGCTCGCGGGAACACTGAAGCTTTCTTT
once,14,TRBV7-8,TRBJ2-1,.,CASSFRVDYNEQFF,TGTGCCAGCAGCTTTCGAGTTGACTACAATGAGCAGTTCTTC
.,14,TRBV9,TRBJ1-2,TRBD1,CASSVEVGQYGYTF,TGTGCCAGCAGCGTAGAGGTGGGACAGTATGGCTACACCTTC
.,16,TRBV30,TRBJ2-2,.,CAWKNRGTANTGELFF,TGTGCCTGGAAGAATAGGGGGACCGCGAACACCGGGGAGCTGTTTTTT
.,14,TRBV6-5,TRBJ2-7,.,CASSYVDSWGEQYF,TGTGCCAGCAGTTACGTGGACAGCTGGGGCGAGCAGTACTTC
.,14,TRBV19,TRBJ1-4,.,CASTGDLGNEKLFF,TGTGCCAGTACGGGGGACCTGGGTAATGAAAAACTGTTTTTT
few,18,TRBV7-9,TRBJ2-7,TRBD1,CASSLPWDRGSLSYEQYF,TGTGCCAGCAGCCTGCCTTGGGACAGGGGGTCCCTCTCCTACGAGCAGTACTTC
.,15,TRBV7-2,TRBJ2-3,.,CASSPRQPSTDTQYF,TGTGCCAGCAGCCCGCGGCAACCTAGCACAGATACGCAGTATTTT
.,15,TRBV9,TRBJ2-3,TRBD1,CASSVWDRGTDTQYF,TGTGCCAGCAGCGTATGGGACAGGGGAACAGATACGCAGTATTTT
.,17,TRBV4-1,TRBJ1-1,.,CASSQEGLGWGNTEAFF,TGCGCCAGCAGCCAAGAGGGGTTAGGGTGGGGCAACACTGAAGCTTTCTTT
few,14,TRBV19,TRBJ2-7,.,CASSIYIRGYEQYF,TGTGCCAGTAGTATTTACATTAGAGGCTACGAGCAGTACTTC
.,15,TRBV14,TRBJ2-7,TRBD2,CASSQSSGLTYEQYF,TGTGCCAGCAGCCAAAGTAGCGGGTTAACCTACGAGCAGTACTTC
.,15,TRBV6-1,TRBJ2-2,TRBD1,CASSAHRGSTGELFF,TGTGCCAGCAGTGCCCACAGGGGGAGCACCGGGGAGCTGTTTTTT
.,14,TRBV29-1,TRBJ2-4,.,CSVVGERAKNIQYF,TGCAGCGTTGTCGGTGAAAGAGCCAAAAACATTCAGTACTTC
.,16,TRBV4-1,TRBJ2-7,TRBD2,CASSHPTSGDSYEQYF,TGCGCCAGCAGCCACCCGACTAGCGGGGATTCCTACGAGCAGTACTTC
.,14,TRBV19,TRBJ2-7,.,CASSIGTGTYEQYF,TGTGCCAGTAGTATAGGAACAGGGACCTACGAGCAGTACTTC
once,13,TRBV28,TRBJ2-4,.,CASSLGSKNIQYF,TGTGCCAGCAGTTTGGGCAGCAAAAACATTCAGTACTTC
few,13,TRBV5-6,TRBJ1-3,.,CASSLFGGNTIYF,TGTGCCAGCAGCTTATTCGGGGGAAACACCATATATTTT
.,20,TRBV13,TRBJ2-2,TRBD2,CASSLRGLAGELEAPGELFF,TGTGCCAGCAGCCTAAGGGGACTAGCGGGAGAACTGGAGGCCCCCGGGGAGCTGTTTTTT
.,14,TRBV6-1,TRBJ1-5,TRBD1,CASSVGTGIQPQHF,TGTGCCAGCAGCGTCGGGACAGGGATACAGCCCCAGCATTTT
.,14,TRBV7-9,TRBJ1-4,TRBD1,CASGRDRVNEKLFF,TGTGCCAGCGGCCGGGACAGGGTTAATGAAAAACTGTTTTTT
once,15,TRBV7-8,TRBJ1-1,TRBD1,CASSLTTGQGTEAFF,TGTGCCAGCAGCTTAACTACGGGACAGGGGACTGAAGCTTTCTTT
.,13,TRBV19,TRBJ2-5,.,CASSAAGAETQYF,TGTGCCAGTAGTGCGGCAGGGGCTGAGACCCAGTACTTC
.,13,TRBV29-1,TRBJ2-2,.,CSVGSGYTGELFF,TGCAGCGTTGGAAGCGGCTACACCGGGGAGCTGTTTTTT
.,15,TRBV5-1,TRBJ1-2,TRBD1,CASSLVDRANYGYTF,TGCGCCAGCAGCTTGGTGGACAGGGCTAACTATGGCTACACCTTC
.,15,TRBV6-1,TRBJ1-5,TRBD1,CASSEGDRNYQPQHF,TGTGCCAGCAGTGAAGGGGACAGAAATTATCAGCCCCAGCATTTT
few,15,TRBV15,TRBJ1-5,TRBD1,CATSLMGDSSQPQHF,TGTGCCACCAGCTTGATGGGGGACAGTTCCCAGCCCCAGCATTTT